This T cell receptor (beta chain) was profiled in a study of read filtering for tumor transcriptome and immune sequencing. Study context: R-ISS stage counts were about eight for I, about 15 for II, 7 for III.

The CDR3 sequence is 12 residues long. V was shortened by 4 bases and J by 8 bases, with 10 bases between the two germline ends. The germline V gene has CDR1 SGHRS and CDR2 YFSETQ. From roughly 390 ng of RNA, a library with molecular barcoded alpha/delta and beta/gamma adaptors was made. One entry per CDR3 protein results from TCRdb running MiXCR on the reads. Of roughly 68,000 distinct CDR3 sequences listed, approximately 13% are singletons. The table lists this clonotype with many counts. The sequenced sample was a population of CD138-negative cells sorted from bone marrow. The chain employs TRBV5-1 and TRBJ2-1; no firm D call. This receptor was obtained from a donor over 35 with multiple myeloma. The CDR3 spells CASSPPAHEQFF. The CDR3 DNA sequence: TGCGCCAGCAGCCCCCCGGCCCATGAGCAGTTCTTC.